The T cell receptor beta chain under discussion was sequenced for a study of human T cells and chemical hapten exposure. Time point noted: pre-sensitization, week 0. Treatment in this sample: therapeutic diphenylcyclopropenone sensitization with weekly scalp DPC. At every patch-test visit, blood was drawn before the patch test was applied. TCRdb reanalysed the RACE reads using MiXCR and keeps one entry per CDR3 protein. This repertoire shows about 260,000 distinct CDR3 sequences, 8.6% found once; its top ten account for under 2.5%. The length of the CDR3 is 16 residues. Germline V lookup: CDR1 SEHNR, CDR2 FQNEAQ (reference sequence). V lost 1 base and J lost 9, with 19 bases in between.

V gene TRBV7-9 combines with J gene TRBJ2-1, with D possibly TRBD2 on 6 matching bases. The TCR sequence derives from a woman in her thirties or forties with alopecia areata. Some clones in this sample may be carry-over from other donors' samples. Material: whole blood, obtained in connection with sensitization to the hapten diphenylcyclopropenone (DPC). CDR3 nucleotide sequence: TGTGCCAGCAGCTTAGAAGCAGGGACTGCCAGGGCTGAGCAGTTCTTC. Its protein is CASSLEAGTARAEQFF.